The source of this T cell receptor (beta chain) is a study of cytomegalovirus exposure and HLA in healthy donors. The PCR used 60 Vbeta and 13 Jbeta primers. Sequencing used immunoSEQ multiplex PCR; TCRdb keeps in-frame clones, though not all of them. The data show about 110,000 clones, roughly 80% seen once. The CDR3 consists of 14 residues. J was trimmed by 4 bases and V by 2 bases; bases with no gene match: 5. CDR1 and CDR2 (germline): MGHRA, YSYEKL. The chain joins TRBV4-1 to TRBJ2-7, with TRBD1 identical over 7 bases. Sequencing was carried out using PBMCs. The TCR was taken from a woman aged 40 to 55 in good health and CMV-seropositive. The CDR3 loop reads CASSQPGQTYEQYF. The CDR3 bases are TGCGCCAGCAGCCAACCGGGACAGACTTACGAGCAGTACTTC.